The sequence of this T cell receptor beta chain was determined in a study of cytomegalovirus exposure and HLA in healthy donors. The donors (healthy individuals) were bone marrow donors. General study results and limits: Trimming of TCR beta V- and J-genes showed a link, identified in a later analysis, to a missense DCLRE1C variant.

The V and J ends lost 0 bases and 1 base respectively, with 16 bases between them. Germline-derived CDR1 and CDR2 are SGDLS and YYNGEE. This CDR3 has 17 residues. In the case of this clone: The target antigen is unknown.

PCR primers comprised 60 Vbeta and 13 Jbeta primers. In the study's own analysis: Around 11 million shared chains were among approximately 87 million unique TCR beta chains counted in a later analysis. Repertoires were generated with immunoSEQ multiplex PCR, while TCRdb's copy carries only in-frame clones and drops some. The V and J calls and the clone size are those of that table, but D and trimming were determined from the DNA. The sample carries 55,000 to 70,000 clones, roughly 70% recorded once. The chain is built from TRBV9 and TRBJ1-1; tentatively, D is TRBD1 (5 bases). The sequence derives from a woman aged 55-69 years in good health and CMV-seropositive. The sample comprised PBMCs. Here the CDR3 reads CASSVDRGLWENTEAFF. CDR3 nucleotides: TGTGCCAGCAGCGTAGATAGGGGACTGTGGGAGAACACTGAAGCTTTCTTT.